One and the same sample provided the 30 T cell receptor beta chains below, sequenced in a study of T cells in Graves' hyperthyroidism and ophthalmopathy. RNA transcripts were the template for amplifying TCR beta CDR3 regions. Using the HTBI primer set, a first-round RT-PCR was run on the TCR CDR3. Using its own MiXCR run on the multiplex PCR reads, TCRdb lists one record per CDR3 protein. Found here are some 98,000 distinct CDR3 sequences, 35% to 45% of them singletons; the top ten hold roughly a tenth. The source material was peripheral blood or thyroid tissue (not recorded which). These receptors all stem from a young woman with Graves' hyperthyroidism.

This chain connects TRBV2 to TRBJ1-5; 8 bases fit TRBD1. The CDR3 loop spans 14 amino acids. Germline V lookup: CDR1 SNHLY, CDR2 FYNNEI. The ends lost 8 bases at V and 7 bases at J; junction bases unmatched: 10. In DNA, the CDR3 is TGTGCCAGCGGGGACGGACAGGGTTGGCAGCCCCAGCATTTT. Amino acid sequence: CASGDGQGWQPQHF. The full variable domain, with the rest looked up from reference TRBV2 and TRBJ1-5, is EPEVTQTPSHQVTQMGQEVILRCVPISNHLYFYWYRQILGQKVEFLVSFYNNEISEKSEIFDDQFSVERPDGSNFTLKIRSTKLEDSAMYFCASGDGQGWQPQHFGDGTRLSIL.

By share, this clonotype counts as medium-sized. In DNA form, the CDR3 reads TGTGCCAGCAGCGCCGGGAGGAACCAAGAGACCCAGTACTTC. Its protein product is CASSAGRNQETQYF. The chain uses TRBV28 and TRBJ2-5, with 7 bases identical to TRBD2. Germline loops: CDR1 MDHEN, CDR2 SYDVKM. V lost 6 bases and J lost 0; bases outside the gene matches: 4. The length of the CDR3 is 14 residues. Variable domain in full (rest from reference TRBV28 and TRBJ2-5): DVKVTQSSRYLVKRTGEKVFLECVQDMDHENMFWYRQDPGLGLRLIYFSYDVKMKEKGDIPEGYSVSREKKERFSLILESASTNQTSMYLCASSAGRNQETQYFGPGTRLLVL.

This sequence joins TRBV7-2 and TRBJ1-1; the D gene is possibly TRBD1 (6 bases). The CDR3 totals 14 residues. The germline CDR1 and CDR2 sequences are SGHTA and FQGNSA. The V end lost 8 bases, the J end lost 0 bases, and 13 bases lay between the germline ends. The CDR3 spells CASSDRAMNTEAFF. For the CDR3, the DNA is TGTGCCAGCTCGGACAGAGCCATGAACACTGAAGCTTTCTTT.

The gene calls are TRBV13 and TRBJ1-1; D is possibly TRBD1 (5 bases). Between the trimmed V and J ends, which lost 5 bases and 1 base, there was a span of 11 bases. Germline V gene lookup returns CDR1 PRHDT and CDR2 FYEKMQ (reference sequence). The CDR3 has 14 residues. This CDR3 is CASSAFGGNTEAFF. The CDR3 DNA is TGTGCCAGCAGCGCCTTCGGGGGGAACACTGAAGCTTTCTTT.

CDR3 region: CATSMLGGRTGELFF. The CDR3 nucleotides are TGTGCCACCAGCATGCTGGGGGGGCGGACCGGGGAGCTGTTTTTT. This chain joins TRBV15 and TRBJ2-2; a weak D match, TRBD2 (7 bases). The length of the CDR3 is 15 residues. Germline lookup yields CDR1 LNHNV and CDR2 YYDKDF (reference sequence). V was cut by 4 bases and J by 5 bases, with 14 bases left in between.

Ten or more counts support this clonotype. The chain combines TRBV11-2 with TRBJ2-7; 11 bases line up with TRBD2. In germline, CDR1 is SGHAT, CDR2 FQNNGV. Germline trimming cut 1 base from V and 2 bases from J; bases unmatched to any gene: 7. The CDR3 extends over 17 amino acids. CDR3 protein: CASSLALAGAIPYEQYF. The CDR3 DNA follows: TGTGCCAGCAGCTTAGCACTAGCGGGGGCAATCCCCTACGAGCAGTACTTC.

This clonotype was detected many times. The CDR3 nucleotides read TGTGCCAGCAGTTCATACCGGGAGATCTACGAGCAGTACTTC. This codes for CASSSYREIYEQYF. V is TRBV28 and J is TRBJ2-7, with a possible D match to TRBD2 (6 bases). Trimming left V 4 bases short and J 3 bases short, with 13 bases between. From germline, CDR1 is MDHEN and CDR2 SYDVKM. The CDR3 length is 14 residues.

This clonotype was seen repeatedly, ten times or more. The chain uses TRBV28 and TRBJ2-3; D gene unclear. The germline CDR1 and CDR2 sequences are MDHEN and SYDVKM. This CDR3 comprises 12 residues. Trimming pared 2 bases from V and 6 bases from J, leaving 6 bases between. CDR3 coding DNA: TGTGCCAGCAGTTTAACAGAGGATACGCAGTATTTT. Residues: CASSLTEDTQYF.

There are a few counts of this clonotype. The chain is built from TRBV27 and TRBJ1-1; D perhaps matches TRBD1 (5 bases). V was clipped by 5 bases and J by 1 base, with 14 bases between them. This CDR3 has 15 amino acids. From germline, CDR1 is MNHEY and CDR2 SMNVEV (reference sequence). The CDR3 loop is CASSPQWGRNTEAFF. The CDR3 DNA follows: TGTGCCAGCAGTCCCCAGTGGGGGAGGAACACTGAAGCTTTCTTT.

This clonotype was counted many times. The chain joins TRBV27 to TRBJ1-4; TRBD1 aligns across 8 bases. V shed 5 bases, J shed 6 bases, and the junction held 5 bases outside the gene matches. Germline V gene data show CDR1 as MNHEY and CDR2 as SMNVEV (reference sequence). The CDR3 runs to 14 residues. The CDR3 bases are TGTGCCAGCAGTCGACAGGGGAAATATGAAAAACTGTTTTTT. Protein sequence: CASSRQGKYEKLFF. Combining the CDR3 with reference TRBV27 and TRBJ1-4 gives the whole variable domain EAQVTQNPRYLITVTGKKLTVTCSQNMNHEYMSWYRQDPGLGLRQIYYSMNVEVTDKGDVPEGYKVSRKEKRNFPLILESPSPNQTSLYFCASSRQGKYEKLFFGSGTQLSVL.

This chain uses TRBV10-3 with TRBJ2-7, with D maybe TRBD1 (5 bases). The germline gives CDR1 ENHRY, CDR2 SYGVKD. V was trimmed by 4 bases and J by 2 bases, leaving 12 bases between them. The length of the CDR3 is 14 residues. CDR3 DNA: TGTGCCATCAGTGCTAGAGGACAAACCTACGAGCAGTACTTC. It yields the protein CAISARGQTYEQYF.

Of note for this clonotype: A read error is possible here, since a much larger clone lies one base away. The chain combines TRBV28 with TRBJ1-6, with D hard to call. The CDR3 length is 13 residues. CDR1 is MDHEN, CDR2 SYDVKM, per germline. This CDR3 is CASSFDPNSSLHF. The CDR3 region has the DNA TGTGCCAGCAGTTTTGATCCTAATTCATCCCTCCACTTT.

As concerns this clonotype: One end of the junction varies from germline; a read error may be responsible. J is TRBJ1-4 and V is TRBV5-5, with TRBD1 identical over 8 bases. Germline CDR1 and CDR2: SGHKS and YYEKEE (reference sequence). The CDR3 is 14 residues long. The CDR3 DNA reads as TGTGCCAGCAGTTCAGGGGGCGCGGGTGAAAGACTGTTTTTT. Translation gives CASSSGGAGERLFF.

This clonotype ranks as medium-sized. The chain uses TRBV25-1 and TRBJ1-6, with D possibly being TRBD1 (5 bases). Trimming left V 0 bases short and J 8 bases short, with 8 bases between. CDR1 and CDR2 (germline): MGHDK, SYGVNS. CDR3 length equals 14 residues. The CDR3 spells CASSEYDRDSPLHF. The CDR3 DNA follows: TGTGCCAGCAGTGAATATGACAGAGATTCACCCCTCCACTTT.

This clonotype was counted ten times or more. The chain employs TRBV20-1 and TRBJ2-7, with 10 positions matching TRBD2. This CDR3 comprises 15 residues. Looked up from germline, CDR1 is DFQATT and CDR2 is SNEGSKA (reference sequence). J lost 5 bases, V lost 6 bases, and 13 bases had no gene match. In nucleotides, the CDR3 is TGCAGTGCAAACTTTCCGGAGCGGGAGGGGGACGAGCAGTACTTC. Translation gives CSANFPEREGDEQYF.

The J gene is TRBJ1-2, the V gene TRBV20-1; 7 bases map to TRBD1. V lost 6 bases and J lost 6; bases outside the gene matches: 13. Per germline, CDR1 DFQATT and CDR2 SNEGSKA (reference sequence). The CDR3 contains 14 residues. CDR3 residues: CSASSPQGGDGYTF. CDR3 coding DNA: TGCAGTGCCAGCAGCCCCCAGGGGGGGGATGGCTACACCTTC.

This clonotype came up many times. The CDR3 sequence: CASSPYRGLSGNTIYF. CDR3 nucleotides: TGTGCCAGCAGCCCTTATCGTGGGCTCTCTGGAAACACCATATATTTT. This sequence joins TRBV7-2 and TRBJ1-3; D uncertain. Trimming took 5 bases from V and 0 from J, leaving 14 bases between them. Germline CDR1 is SGHTA and CDR2 is FQGNSA. This CDR3 region has 16 residues.

The sample holds many counts of this clonotype. The rearrangement joins TRBV20-1 to TRBJ2-5, with a weak D call TRBD1 (6 bases). The CDR3 is 14 amino acids. Germline V CDR1 and CDR2: DFQATT, SNEGSKA (reference sequence). V was cut by 4 bases and J by 5 bases, with 17 bases left in between. The CDR3 spells CSATRAGEFETQYF. The CDR3 DNA follows: TGCAGTGCTACCCGGGCAGGGGAGTTCGAGACCCAGTACTTC.

The chain has TRBV11-3 and TRBJ2-5; D ambiguous. Germline V lookup: CDR1 SGHNT, CDR2 YENEEA. The CDR3 extends over 13 amino acids. Trimming took off 4 bases at V and 3 bases at J, with 9 bases between the two ends. CDR3 DNA sequence: TGTGCCAGCAGCTCCGGGTCTGAAGAGACCCAGTACTTC. Translated: CASSSGSEETQYF.

The J gene is TRBJ2-5, the V gene TRBV7-2; D perhaps matches TRBD2 (5 bases). V was pared by 11 bases and J by 2 bases, with 12 bases between. The CDR3 consists of 12 residues. In germline, CDR1 is SGHTA, CDR2 FQGNSA. The CDR3 DNA follows: TGTGCCTGGACTCGGACTCAAGAGACCCAGTACTTC. Residues: CAWTRTQETQYF.

This clonotype came up many times. The chain has TRBV15 and TRBJ2-3, with TRBD2 matching 13 bases. V dropped 3 bases and J dropped 2; count of bases not matched to a gene: 2. The CDR3 is 16 residues long. From germline, CDR1 is LNHNV and CDR2 YYDKDF (reference sequence). CDR3 coding DNA: TGTGCCACCAGCAGGGGACTAGCGGGACACACAGATACGCAGTATTTT. The encoded protein is CATSRGLAGHTDTQYF.

This clonotype was seen many times. This sequence joins TRBV5-1 and TRBJ1-3; no definite D call. Trimming removed 2 bases from V and 2 bases from J, with 11 bases in between. CDR1 and CDR2 (germline): SGHRS, YFSETQ. The CDR3 contains 15 residues. The CDR3 nucleotides read TGCGCCAGCAGCTTTGATTGGGCACCTGGAAACACCATATATTTT. It translates to CASSFDWAPGNTIYF.

The sample holds one count of this clonotype. The chain recombines TRBV19 with TRBJ2-7; 14 bases align to TRBD2. Germline CDR1 reads LNHDA; CDR2 reads SQIVND (reference sequence). The CDR3 contains 16 residues. Losses at the gene ends were 5 bases for V and 0 bases for J; bases not matched to a gene: 3. CDR3 region: CASSRTSGRSSYEQYF. CDR3 in DNA: TGTGCCAGTAGTCGGACTAGCGGGAGGAGCTCCTACGAGCAGTACTTC.

This clonotype appeared many times. The chain recombines TRBV11-1 with TRBJ2-7; 7 nucleotides agree with TRBD1. The CDR3 is made up of 13 amino acids. The trim removed 6 bases at V and 5 bases at J, leaving 7 bases unmatched. Germline V CDR1 and CDR2: SGHAT, FQDESV (reference sequence). The chain's CDR3 is CASSPLDRDEQYF. The CDR3 DNA reads TGTGCCAGCAGTCCCCTCGACAGGGACGAGCAGTACTTC.

This clonotype came up many times. The chain combines TRBV7-9 with TRBJ1-6; tentative D call: TRBD1 (5 bases). Germline assignment: CDR1 SEHNR and CDR2 FQNEAQ (reference sequence). Trimming took 1 base from V and 9 from J, leaving 10 bases between them. The CDR3 is 14 residues long. Here the CDR3 reads CASSLDGGSSPLHF. In DNA form, the CDR3 reads TGTGCCAGCAGCTTAGACGGGGGGAGTTCACCCCTCCACTTT.

The sample holds many counts of this clonotype. The V and J genes are TRBV6-5 and TRBJ1-1; D is possibly TRBD1 (6 bases). The V end lost 2 bases, the J end lost 7 bases, and 11 bases lay between the germline ends. The germline V gene has CDR1 MNHEY and CDR2 SVGAGI. The CDR3 runs 13 residues. CDR3 in DNA: TGTGCCAGCAGTTACACGGGGGGCCGTGAAGCTTTCTTT. Translated: CASSYTGGREAFF.

This clonotype was detected many times. V and J are TRBV3-1 and TRBJ1-5, with unresolved D. Germline V gene data show CDR1 as LGHDT and CDR2 as YNNKEL (reference sequence). This CDR3 contains 15 residues. The V gene lost 0 bases and the J gene lost 1 base, with 7 bases spanning the gap. CDR3 amino acids: CASSQDWWSNQPQHF. The CDR3 DNA reads as TGTGCCAGCAGCCAAGATTGGTGGAGCAATCAGCCCCAGCATTTT.

This clonotype was seen repeatedly, ten times or more. V gene TRBV20-1 combines with J gene TRBJ2-3; possible D gene TRBD2, 5 bases. The CDR3 is made up of 17 amino acids. Trimming took 1 base from V and 6 from J, leaving 23 bases between them. Germline CDR1 is DFQATT and CDR2 is SNEGSKA (reference sequence). CDR3: CSARGRLVWLVRDTQYF. The CDR3 DNA is TGCAGTGCTAGAGGGAGGCTAGTCTGGCTTGTTCGGGATACGCAGTATTTT.

In its sample, this clonotype was seen many times. The chain joins TRBV4-1 to TRBJ1-2; D call uncertain. Trimming pared 1 base from V and 1 base from J, leaving 4 bases between. CDR1 is MGHRA and CDR2 is YSYEKL in the germline V gene. The CDR3 runs 13 residues. CDR3 sequence (DNA): TGCGCCAGCAGCCAAGGGGGTAACTATGGCTACACCTTC. Amino acids: CASSQGGNYGYTF.

The rearrangement joins TRBV28 to TRBJ2-7, with 7 bases aligning to TRBD2. Germline V lookup: CDR1 MDHEN, CDR2 SYDVKM. The CDR3 runs 16 residues. Germline trimming cut 1 base from V and 1 base from J; bases unmatched to any gene: 7. CDR3 DNA sequence: TGTGCCAGCAGTTTATTTTATGGCGGGAGATCCTACGAGCAGTACTTC. It is translated as CASSLFYGGRSYEQYF.